This T cell receptor (beta chain) was captured by sequencing in a study of blood T cell repertoires in COVID-19. Study overall: Samples came from the United States, Italy and Spain, spanning acute and convalescent COVID-19. T cells, B-cell-depleted T cells, or PBMCs provided the cDNA or gDNA that served as material.

Original processing notes: Estimated nucleated cell counts came from reference gene primer amplification. Assay used: immunoSEQ multiplex PCR; TCRdb lists only in-frame clones, some missing. That table is the source of V, J and clone size, and D and trimming were worked out from the DNA. The repertoire holds around 300,000 clones, with around 86% as singletons. Germline V gives CDR1 GTSNPN, CDR2 SVGIG (reference sequence). Trimming removed 0 bases from V and 4 bases from J; junction bases left unmatched: 6. The CDR3 consists of 15 residues. Only one count was recorded for this clone. Source material: peripheral blood. This clonotype was sampled from a woman aged 30 to 39 with active or convalescent COVID-19. The chain recombines TRBV30 with TRBJ1-1; 9 nucleotides line up with TRBD1. The CDR3 coding sequence is TGTGCCTGGAGTGTGGGGACAGGGTGGGGCACTGAAGCTTTCTTT. Its translation is CAWSVGTGWGTEAFF.